This TCR beta chain is from a study of T cells in Graves' hyperthyroidism and ophthalmopathy. Study outcomes and limitations: With a median lead of roughly 6.8 months before onset, the model predicted ophthalmopathy. Researchers found most expanded thyroid clonotypes above 0.001 in blood as well.

The CDR3 regions of TCR beta were amplified from RNA transcripts. HTBI primers drove first-round RT-PCR of the TCR CDR3. TCRdb re-called the multiplex PCR reads through MiXCR, storing one row per CDR3 protein. The data contain around 350,000 distinct CDR3 sequences, about a sixth of them singletons. For this clonotype: The antigen remains undetermined.

The CDR3 totals 15 residues. Germline assignment: CDR1 MGHRA and CDR2 YSYEKL. After removal of 4 bases from V and 6 bases from J, the junction contained 6 bases not matched to a gene. Hyperthyroidism in the patients, aged 18 to 65, was newly diagnosed and under 2 months in duration. Blood dates from first hyperthyroidism diagnosis, before any ophthalmopathy symptoms. This receptor was taken from a woman younger than 45 with Graves' hyperthyroidism that later progressed to Graves' ophthalmopathy. V gene TRBV4-1 combines with J gene TRBJ2-2, with 9 nucleotides matching TRBD1. The specimen was blood. The CDR3 sequence: CASSPGTGYSGELFF. CDR3 nucleotide sequence: TGCGCCAGCAGCCCCGGGACAGGGTATTCCGGGGAGCTGTTTTTT.